This T cell receptor beta chain was documented in a study of identical twins. TCRdb used MiXCR to reprocess the 5' RACE reads, holding one entry per CDR3 protein. The profile covers fewer than 500,000 distinct CDR3 sequences, with about 24% appearing a single time and around 3% taken by the ten largest. This clonotype was counted only a few times. The CDR3 runs to 11 residues. Germline-derived CDR1 and CDR2 are SEHNR and FQNEAQ (reference sequence). V lost 5 bases to trimming and J lost 10 bases, with 9 bases between them. These data also formed part of another study, on T cells expressing NK-cell markers.

The clonotype comes from a woman aged 18-29 years in good health. The rearrangement links TRBV7-9 to TRBJ2-1; D remains ambiguous. Sequencing input: CD4+ T cells sorted from blood. CDR3 loop: CASSLTWEQFF. The CDR3 coding sequence is TGTGCCAGCAGCCTCACTTGGGAGCAGTTCTTC.